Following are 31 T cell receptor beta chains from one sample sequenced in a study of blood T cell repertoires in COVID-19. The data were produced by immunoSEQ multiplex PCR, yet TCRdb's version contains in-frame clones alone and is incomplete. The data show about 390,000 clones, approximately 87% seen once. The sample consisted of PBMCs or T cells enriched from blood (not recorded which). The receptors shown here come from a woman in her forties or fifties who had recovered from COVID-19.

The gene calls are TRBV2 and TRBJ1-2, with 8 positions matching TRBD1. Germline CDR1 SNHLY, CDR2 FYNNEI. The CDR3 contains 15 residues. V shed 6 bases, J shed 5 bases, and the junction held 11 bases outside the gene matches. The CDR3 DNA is TGTGCCAGCAGGGACCGACAGGGGTTTTTGTATGGCTACACCTTC. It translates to CASRDRQGFLYGYTF.

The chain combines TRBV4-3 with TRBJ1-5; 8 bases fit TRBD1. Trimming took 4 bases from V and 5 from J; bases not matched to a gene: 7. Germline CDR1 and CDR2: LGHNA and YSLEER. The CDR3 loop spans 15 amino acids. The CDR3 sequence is CASSPGTGLDQPQHF. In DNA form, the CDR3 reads TGCGCCAGCAGCCCCGGGACAGGTCTGGATCAGCCCCAGCATTTT.

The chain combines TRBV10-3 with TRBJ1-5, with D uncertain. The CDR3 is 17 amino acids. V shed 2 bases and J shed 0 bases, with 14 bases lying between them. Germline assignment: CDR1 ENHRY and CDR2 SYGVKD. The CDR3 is CAISEGITENSNQPQHF. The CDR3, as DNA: TGTGCCATCAGTGAGGGTATTACAGAGAATAGCAATCAGCCCCAGCATTTT.

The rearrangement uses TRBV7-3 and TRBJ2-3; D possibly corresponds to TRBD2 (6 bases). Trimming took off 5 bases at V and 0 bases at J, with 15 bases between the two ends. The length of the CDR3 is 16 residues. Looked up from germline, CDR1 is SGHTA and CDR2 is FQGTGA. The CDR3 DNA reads TGTGCCAGCAGCCCCGGGACTCCAGCTAGCACAGATACGCAGTATTTT. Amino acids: CASSPGTPASTDTQYF.

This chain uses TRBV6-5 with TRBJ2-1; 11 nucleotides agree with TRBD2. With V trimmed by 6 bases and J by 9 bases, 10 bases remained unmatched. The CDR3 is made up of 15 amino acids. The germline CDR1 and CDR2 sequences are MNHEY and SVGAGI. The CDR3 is CASRFLAGGSIEQFF. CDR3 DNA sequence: TGTGCCAGCAGATTCCTAGCGGGGGGCTCAATTGAGCAGTTCTTC.

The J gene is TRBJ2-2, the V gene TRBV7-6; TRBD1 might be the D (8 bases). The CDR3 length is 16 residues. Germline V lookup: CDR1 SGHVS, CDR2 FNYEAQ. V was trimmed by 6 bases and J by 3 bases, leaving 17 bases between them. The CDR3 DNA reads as TGTGCCAGCAGACCCACAGGGGGGGTGGACACCGGGGAGCTGTTTTTT. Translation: CASRPTGGVDTGELFF.

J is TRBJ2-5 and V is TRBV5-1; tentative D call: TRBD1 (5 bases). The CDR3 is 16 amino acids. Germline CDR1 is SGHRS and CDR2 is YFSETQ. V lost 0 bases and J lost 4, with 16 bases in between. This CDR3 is CASSLGFRDMGETQYF. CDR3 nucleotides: TGCGCCAGCAGCTTGGGGTTCAGGGATATGGGAGAGACCCAGTACTTC.

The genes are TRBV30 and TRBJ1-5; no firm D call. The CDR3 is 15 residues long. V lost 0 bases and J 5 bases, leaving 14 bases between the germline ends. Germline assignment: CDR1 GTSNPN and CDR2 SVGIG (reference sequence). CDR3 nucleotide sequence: TGTGCCTGGAGTGTCCAGCTTAGAAGCGATCAGCCCCAGCATTTT. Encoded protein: CAWSVQLRSDQPQHF.

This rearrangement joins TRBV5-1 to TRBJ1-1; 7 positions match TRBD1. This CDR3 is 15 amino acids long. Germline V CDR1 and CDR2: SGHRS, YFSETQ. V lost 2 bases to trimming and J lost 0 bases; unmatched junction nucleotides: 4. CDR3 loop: CASSFQGGLNTEAFF. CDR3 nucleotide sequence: TGCGCCAGCAGCTTTCAGGGGGGTTTGAACACTGAAGCTTTCTTT. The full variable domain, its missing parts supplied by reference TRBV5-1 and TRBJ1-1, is KAGVTQTPRYLIKTRGQQVTLSCSPISGHRSVSWYQQTPGQGLQFLFEYFSETQRNKGNFPGRFSGRQFSNSRSEMNVSTLELGDSALYLCASSFQGGLNTEAFFGQGTRLTVV.

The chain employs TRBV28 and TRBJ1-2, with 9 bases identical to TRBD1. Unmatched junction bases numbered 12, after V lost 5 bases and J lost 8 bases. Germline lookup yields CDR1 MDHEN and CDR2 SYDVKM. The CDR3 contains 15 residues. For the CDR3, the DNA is TGTGCCAGCAGTGCCTCCGGGACAGGGCCCAGCGGCTACACCTTC. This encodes CASSASGTGPSGYTF.

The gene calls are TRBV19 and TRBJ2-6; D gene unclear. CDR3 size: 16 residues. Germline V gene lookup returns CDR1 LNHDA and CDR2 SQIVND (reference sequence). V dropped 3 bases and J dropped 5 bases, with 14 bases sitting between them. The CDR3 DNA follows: TGTGCCAGTAGTATCCTCCAGAATAGCAGGGCCAACGTCCTGACTTTC. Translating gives CASSILQNSRANVLTF.

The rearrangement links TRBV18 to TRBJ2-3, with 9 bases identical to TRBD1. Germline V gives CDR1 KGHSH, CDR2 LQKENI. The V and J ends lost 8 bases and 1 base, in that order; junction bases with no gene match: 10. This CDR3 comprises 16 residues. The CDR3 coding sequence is TGTGCCAGCCCGCCGGGACAGGGTACTGGCACAGATACGCAGTATTTT. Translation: CASPPGQGTGTDTQYF. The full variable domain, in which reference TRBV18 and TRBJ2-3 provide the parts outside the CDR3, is NAGVMQNPRHLVRRRGQEARLRCSPMKGHSHVYWYRQLPEEGLKFMVYLQKENIIDESGMPKERFSAEFPKEGPSILRIQQVVRGDSAAYFCASPPGQGTGTDTQYFGPGTRLTVL.

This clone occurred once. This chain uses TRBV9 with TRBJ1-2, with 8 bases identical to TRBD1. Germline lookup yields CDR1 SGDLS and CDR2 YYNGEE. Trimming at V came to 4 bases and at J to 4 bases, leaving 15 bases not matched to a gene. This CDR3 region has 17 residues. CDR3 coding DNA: TGTGCCAGCAGCCCCCGAGTAGATAGGACAGGGACCTATGGCTACACCTTC. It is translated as CASSPRVDRTGTYGYTF.

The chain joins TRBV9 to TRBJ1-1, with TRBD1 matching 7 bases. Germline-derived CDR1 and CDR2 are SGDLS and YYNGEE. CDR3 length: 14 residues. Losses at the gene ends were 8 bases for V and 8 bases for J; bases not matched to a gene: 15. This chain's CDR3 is CASTLKAGQPEAFF. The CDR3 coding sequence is TGTGCCAGTACGCTAAAGGCGGGACAGCCCGAAGCTTTCTTT.

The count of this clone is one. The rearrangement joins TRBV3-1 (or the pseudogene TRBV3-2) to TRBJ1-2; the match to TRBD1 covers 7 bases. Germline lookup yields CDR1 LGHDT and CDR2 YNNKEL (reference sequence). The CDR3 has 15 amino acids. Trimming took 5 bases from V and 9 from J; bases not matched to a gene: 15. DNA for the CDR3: TGTGCCAGCAGCTATCCGACAGGGCCACGGACTAGCTACACCTTC. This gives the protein CASSYPTGPRTSYTF.

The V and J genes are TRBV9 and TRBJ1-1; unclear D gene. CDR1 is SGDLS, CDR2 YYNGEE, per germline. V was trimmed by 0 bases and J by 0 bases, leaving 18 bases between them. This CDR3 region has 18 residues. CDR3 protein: CASSVEGELPKVNTEAFF. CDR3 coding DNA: TGTGCCAGCAGCGTAGAGGGAGAACTTCCTAAAGTGAACACTGAAGCTTTCTTT.

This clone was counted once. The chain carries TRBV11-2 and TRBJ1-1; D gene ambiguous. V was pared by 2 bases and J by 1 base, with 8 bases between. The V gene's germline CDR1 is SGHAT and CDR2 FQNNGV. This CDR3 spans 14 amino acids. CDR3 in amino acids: CASSLRRQNTEAFF. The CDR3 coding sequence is TGTGCCAGCAGCTTAAGGCGGCAGAACACTGAAGCTTTCTTT. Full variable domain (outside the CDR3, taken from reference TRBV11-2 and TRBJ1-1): EAGVAQSPRYKIIEKRQSVAFWCNPISGHATLYWYQQILGQGPKLLIQFQNNGVVDDSQLPKDRFSAERLKGVDSTLKIQPAKLEDSAVYLCASSLRRQNTEAFFGQGTRLTVV.

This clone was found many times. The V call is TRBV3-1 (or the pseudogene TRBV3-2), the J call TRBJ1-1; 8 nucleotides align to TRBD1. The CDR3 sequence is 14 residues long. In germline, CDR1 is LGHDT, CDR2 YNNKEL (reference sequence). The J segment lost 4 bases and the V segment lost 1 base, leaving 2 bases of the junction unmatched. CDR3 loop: CASSQGTGTTEAFF. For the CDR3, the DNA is TGTGCCAGCAGCCAAGGGACAGGGACCACTGAAGCTTTCTTT.

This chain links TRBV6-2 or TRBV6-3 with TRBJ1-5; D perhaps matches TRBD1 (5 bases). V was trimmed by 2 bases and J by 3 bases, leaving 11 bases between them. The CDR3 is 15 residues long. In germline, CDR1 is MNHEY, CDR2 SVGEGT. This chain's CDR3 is CASSYLGRANQPQHF. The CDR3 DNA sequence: TGTGCCAGCAGTTACCTCGGCAGGGCCAATCAGCCCCAGCATTTT.

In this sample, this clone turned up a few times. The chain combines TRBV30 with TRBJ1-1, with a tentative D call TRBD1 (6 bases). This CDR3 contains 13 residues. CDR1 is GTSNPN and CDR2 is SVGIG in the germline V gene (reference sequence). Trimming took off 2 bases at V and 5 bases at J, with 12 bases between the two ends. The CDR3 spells CAWSRQVGTEAFF. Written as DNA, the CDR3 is TGTGCCTGGAGTCGACAGGTGGGGACTGAAGCTTTCTTT.

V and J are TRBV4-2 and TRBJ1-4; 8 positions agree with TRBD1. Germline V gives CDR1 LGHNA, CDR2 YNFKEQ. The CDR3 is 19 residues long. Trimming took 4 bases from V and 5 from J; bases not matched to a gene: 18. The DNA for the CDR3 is TGTGCCAGCAGCCGTGAACCGCCGGGACAGGCCCTGGCGAATGAAAAACTGTTTTTT. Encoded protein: CASSREPPGQALANEKLFF.

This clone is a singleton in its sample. The CDR3 here is CASSPSPDTEAFF. CDR3 in DNA: TGTGCCAGCTCACCTAGTCCGGACACTGAAGCTTTCTTT. This chain links TRBV18 with TRBJ1-1, with D unclear. V lost 3 bases to trimming and J lost 3 bases, with 8 bases between them. Per germline, CDR1 KGHSH and CDR2 LQKENI. This CDR3 has 13 amino acids.

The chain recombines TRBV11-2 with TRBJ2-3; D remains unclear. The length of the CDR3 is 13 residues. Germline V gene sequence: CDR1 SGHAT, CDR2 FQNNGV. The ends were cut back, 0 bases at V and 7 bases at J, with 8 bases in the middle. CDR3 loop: CASSLEVGNTQYF. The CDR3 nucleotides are TGTGCCAGCAGCTTAGAAGTCGGTAATACGCAGTATTTT.

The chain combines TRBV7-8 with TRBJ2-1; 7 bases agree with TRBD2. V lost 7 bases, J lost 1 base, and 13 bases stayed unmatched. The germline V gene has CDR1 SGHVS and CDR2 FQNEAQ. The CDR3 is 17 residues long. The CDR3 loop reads CASTYGGASGSYNEQFF. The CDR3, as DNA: TGTGCCAGCACCTACGGCGGGGCTAGCGGTTCCTACAATGAGCAGTTCTTC.

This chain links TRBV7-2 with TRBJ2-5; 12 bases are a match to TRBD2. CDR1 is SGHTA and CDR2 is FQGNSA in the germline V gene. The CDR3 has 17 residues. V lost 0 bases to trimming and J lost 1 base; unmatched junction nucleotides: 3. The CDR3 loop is CASSLAATSGGQETQYF. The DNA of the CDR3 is TGTGCCAGCAGCTTAGCTGCGACTAGCGGGGGCCAAGAGACCCAGTACTTC.

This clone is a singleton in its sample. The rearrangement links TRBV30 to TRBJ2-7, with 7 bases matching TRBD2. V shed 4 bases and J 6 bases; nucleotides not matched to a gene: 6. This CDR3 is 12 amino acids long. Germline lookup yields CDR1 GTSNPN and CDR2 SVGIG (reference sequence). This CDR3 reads CAWTHGGFEQYF. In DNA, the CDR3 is TGTGCCTGGACCCACGGGGGGTTCGAGCAGTACTTC.

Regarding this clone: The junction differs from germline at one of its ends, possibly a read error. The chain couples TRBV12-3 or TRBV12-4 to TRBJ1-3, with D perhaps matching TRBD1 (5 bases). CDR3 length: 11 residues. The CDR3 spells CASSTPGRESF. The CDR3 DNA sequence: TGTGCCAGCAGTACGCCGGGACGGGAGAGTTTT.

The DNA of the CDR3 is TGTGCCAGCACCCTTTTAGCGGGGGGCACCGGGGAGCTGTTTTTT. Amino acid sequence: CASTLLAGGTGELFF. This chain links TRBV7-2 with TRBJ2-2, with 10 nucleotides matching TRBD2. The J segment lost 4 bases and the V segment lost 7 bases, leaving 6 bases of the junction unmatched. The CDR3 runs 15 residues. Per germline, CDR1 SGHTA and CDR2 FQGNSA.

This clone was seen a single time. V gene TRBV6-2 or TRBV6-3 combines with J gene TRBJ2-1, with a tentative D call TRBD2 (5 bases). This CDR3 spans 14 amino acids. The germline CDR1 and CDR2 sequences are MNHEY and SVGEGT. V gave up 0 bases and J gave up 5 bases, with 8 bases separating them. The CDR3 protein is CASSYSGGHNEQFF. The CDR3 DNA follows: TGTGCCAGCAGTTACTCCGGAGGCCACAATGAGCAGTTCTTC.

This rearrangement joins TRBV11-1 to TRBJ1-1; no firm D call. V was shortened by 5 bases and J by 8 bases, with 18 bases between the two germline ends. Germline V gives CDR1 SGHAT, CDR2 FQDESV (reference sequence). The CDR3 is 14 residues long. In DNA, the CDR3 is TGTGCCAGCAGCCCGGCTGGTATTAGCGGAGAAGCTTTCTTT. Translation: CASSPAGISGEAFF.

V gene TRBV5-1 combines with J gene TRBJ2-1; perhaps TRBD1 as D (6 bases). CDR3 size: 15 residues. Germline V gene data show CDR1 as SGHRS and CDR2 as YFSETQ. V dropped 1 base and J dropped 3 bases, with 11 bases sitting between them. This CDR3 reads CASSLSGHDYNEQFF. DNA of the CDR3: TGCGCCAGCAGCTTGTCGGGACACGACTACAATGAGCAGTTCTTC.